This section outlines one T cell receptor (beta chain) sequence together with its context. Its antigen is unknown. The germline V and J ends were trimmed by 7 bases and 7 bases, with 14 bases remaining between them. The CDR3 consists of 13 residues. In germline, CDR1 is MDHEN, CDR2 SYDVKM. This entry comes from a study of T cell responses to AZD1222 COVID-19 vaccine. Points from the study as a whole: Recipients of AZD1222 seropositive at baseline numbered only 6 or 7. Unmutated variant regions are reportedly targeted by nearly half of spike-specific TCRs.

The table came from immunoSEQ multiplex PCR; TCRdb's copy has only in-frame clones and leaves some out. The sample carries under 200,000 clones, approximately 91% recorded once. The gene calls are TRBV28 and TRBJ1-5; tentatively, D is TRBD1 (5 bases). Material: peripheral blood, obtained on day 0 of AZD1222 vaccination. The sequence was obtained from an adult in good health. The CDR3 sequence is CASTWGVGQPQHF. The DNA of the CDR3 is TGTGCCAGCACCTGGGGGGTGGGGCAGCCCCAGCATTTT. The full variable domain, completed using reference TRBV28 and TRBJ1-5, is DVKVTQSSRYLVKRTGEKVFLECVQDMDHENMFWYRQDPGLGLRLIYFSYDVKMKEKGDIPEGYSVSREKKERFSLILESASTNQTSMYLCASTWGVGQPQHFGDGTRLSIL.